This is a list of T cell receptor beta chains from one sample in a study of molecular identifiers for immune sequencing clone quantification. TCRdb reprocessed the PCR reads with MiXCR, giving one entry per CDR3 protein. Of nearly 55,000 distinct CDR3 sequences in the sample, approximately 40% were seen once. The sample comprised naive CD8+ T cells from blood, with Jurkat cell RNA spiked in. These receptors came from a human donor in good health. Some libraries in this study had Jurkat cell RNA spiked in. Each CDR3 is given with its conserved first and last residue. Each record gives: J gene, D gene, V gene, clone size, CDR3 DNA, CDR3 protein. The D gene is left open where the match is weak. Size tells how often a clone was seen (once, few, many) or the class of an expanded clone, and some rows leave it out.

J gene: TRBJ1-1; D gene: NA; V gene: TRBV12-3/TRBV12-4; clone size: NA; CDR3 DNA: TGTGCCAGCAGTTTAGCGCGGGGGGAAGGTGGCACTGAAGCTTTCTTT; CDR3 protein: CASSLARGEGGTEAFF
J gene: TRBJ1-1; D gene: NA; V gene: TRBV12-3/TRBV12-4; clone size: NA; CDR3 DNA: TGTGCCAGCAGTTTCGGCGGCACTGAAGCTTTCTTT; CDR3 protein: CASSFGGTEAFF
J gene: TRBJ2-5; D gene: NA; V gene: TRBV4-3; clone size: many; CDR3 DNA: TGCGCCAGCAGCCAAGGCTACGCACAAGAGACCCAGTACTTC; CDR3 protein: CASSQGYAQETQYF
J gene: TRBJ2-3; D gene: TRBD2; V gene: TRBV7-9; clone size: NA; CDR3 DNA: TGTGCCGGCAGCCTAGCACCGACCGGGACTAGCACTGATACGCAGTATTTT; CDR3 protein: CAGSLAPTGTSTDTQYF
J gene: TRBJ2-1; D gene: TRBD2; V gene: TRBV20-1; clone size: NA; CDR3 DNA: TGCAGTGCCACCCCACTAGCGCTTGAGCAGTTCTTC; CDR3 protein: CSATPLALEQFF
J gene: TRBJ2-7; D gene: NA; V gene: TRBV6-2/TRBV6-3; clone size: NA; CDR3 DNA: TGTGCCAGCAGTTACTCTTGGTGCAGTGGACTCCTCCAGCAGTACTTC; CDR3 protein: CASSYSWCSGLLQQYF
J gene: TRBJ1-5; D gene: NA; V gene: TRBV5-6; clone size: NA; CDR3 DNA: TGTGCCTGCAGCAGGACAAGTAGCAATCAGCCCCAGCATTTT; CDR3 protein: CACSRTSSNQPQHF
J gene: TRBJ2-4; D gene: NA; V gene: TRBV6-2/TRBV6-3; clone size: many; CDR3 DNA: TGTGCCAGCACCGGCCTTATTACCAAAAACATTCAGTACTTC; CDR3 protein: CASTGLITKNIQYF
J gene: TRBJ1-1; D gene: TRBD1; V gene: TRBV11-2; clone size: NA; CDR3 DNA: TGTGCCAGCAGCCCGGGACAGTACATGAACACTGAAGCTTTCTTT; CDR3 protein: CASSPGQYMNTEAFF
J gene: TRBJ2-3; D gene: NA; V gene: TRBV3-1; clone size: NA; CDR3 DNA: TGTGCCAGCAACCCCCCGGGACTCCTTGGTTACACGGATACGCAGTATTTT; CDR3 protein: CASNPPGLLGYTDTQYF
J gene: TRBJ2-7; D gene: TRBD1; V gene: TRBV7-6; clone size: many; CDR3 DNA: TGTGCCAGCAGCAGGTCCGGGACAGGGTACGAGCAGTACTTC; CDR3 protein: CASSRSGTGYEQYF
J gene: TRBJ2-5; D gene: TRBD2; V gene: TRBV12-3/TRBV12-4; clone size: many; CDR3 DNA: TGTGCCAGCAGTTGGTCTAGCGGACAAGAGACCCAGTACTTC; CDR3 protein: CASSWSSGQETQYF
J gene: TRBJ2-7; D gene: TRBD1; V gene: TRBV7-2; clone size: NA; CDR3 DNA: TGTGCCAGCAGCTTCACGGACAGGGGGCTTGGCGAGCAGTACTTC; CDR3 protein: CASSFTDRGLGEQYF
J gene: TRBJ1-5; D gene: NA; V gene: TRBV27; clone size: many; CDR3 DNA: TGTGCCAGCAGTTATGGCGCGGGACAGCCCCAGCATTTT; CDR3 protein: CASSYGAGQPQHF
J gene: TRBJ1-4; D gene: NA; V gene: TRBV10-3; clone size: NA; CDR3 DNA: TGTGCCATCAGTGAGTTTGGGGTCGCAACTAATGAAAAACTGTTTTTT; CDR3 protein: CAISEFGVATNEKLFF
J gene: TRBJ2-2; D gene: TRBD2; V gene: TRBV7-9; clone size: NA; CDR3 DNA: TGTGCCAGCGCCGGGACTAGCGGGAGTAAGGGGGAGCTGTTTTTT; CDR3 protein: CASAGTSGSKGELFF
J gene: TRBJ2-1; D gene: NA; V gene: TRBV3-1; clone size: NA; CDR3 DNA: TGTGCCAGCAGCCATGAAATCGGCAGGTTATGGAATGAGCAGTTCTTC; CDR3 protein: CASSHEIGRLWNEQFF
J gene: TRBJ2-7; D gene: NA; V gene: TRBV3-1; clone size: NA; CDR3 DNA: TGTGCCAGCAGCCAACTGGGCAGGGGGGCCTACGAGCAGTACTTC; CDR3 protein: CASSQLGRGAYEQYF
J gene: TRBJ2-1; D gene: TRBD2; V gene: TRBV15; clone size: NA; CDR3 DNA: TGTGCCACCAGCGGACGGACTAGCGCCAGATACAATGAGCAGTCCTTC; CDR3 protein: CATSGRTSARYNEQSF
J gene: TRBJ2-5; D gene: NA; V gene: TRBV7-9; clone size: many; CDR3 DNA: TGTGCCAGCAGATCCATAGGGGCGACCCAGTACTTC; CDR3 protein: CASRSIGATQYF
J gene: TRBJ2-7; D gene: NA; V gene: TRBV20-1; clone size: many; CDR3 DNA: TGCAGTGCTACAAACACAGGGAGTAGGGAGCAGTACTTC; CDR3 protein: CSATNTGSREQYF